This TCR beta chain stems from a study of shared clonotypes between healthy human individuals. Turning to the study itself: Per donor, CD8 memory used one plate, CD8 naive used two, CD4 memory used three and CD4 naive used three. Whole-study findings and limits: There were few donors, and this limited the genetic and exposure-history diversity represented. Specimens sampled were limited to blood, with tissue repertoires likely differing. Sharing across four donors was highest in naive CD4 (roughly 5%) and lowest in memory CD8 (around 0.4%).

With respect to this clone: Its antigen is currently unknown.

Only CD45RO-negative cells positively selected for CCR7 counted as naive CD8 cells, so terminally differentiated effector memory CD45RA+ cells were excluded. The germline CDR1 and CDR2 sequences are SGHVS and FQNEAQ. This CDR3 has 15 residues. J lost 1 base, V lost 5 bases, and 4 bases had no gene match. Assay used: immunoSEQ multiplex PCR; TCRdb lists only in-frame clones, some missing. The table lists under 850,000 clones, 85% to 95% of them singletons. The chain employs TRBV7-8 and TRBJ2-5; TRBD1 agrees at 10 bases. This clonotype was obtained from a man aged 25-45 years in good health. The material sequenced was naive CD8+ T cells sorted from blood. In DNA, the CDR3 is TGTGCCAGCAGCCCGGGACAGGGGCCCCAAGAGACCCAGTACTTC. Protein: CASSPGQGPQETQYF.